This T cell receptor (beta chain) was captured by sequencing in a study of T-cell memory formation after mild COVID-19. About the research overall: Clusters of TCRs were largely donor specific. Whole-study results and caveats: The appearance of some responding clones in pre-infection memory suggested that cross-reactive memory joined. CD4+ contracting clones lay mainly in CM and EM, CD8+ ones in EMRA. Contracting clones from day 15 to 85 showed balanced CD4/CD8; later expanders favored CD4+.

Via MiXCR, TCRdb re-called the 5' RACE reads, giving one row per CDR3 protein. The sample carries 550,000 to 700,000 distinct CDR3 sequences, approximately 15% recorded once. This clonotype occurred a few times. Its antigen is unidentified. V was pared by 0 bases and J by 4 bases, with 4 bases between. CDR3 size: 12 residues. The genes are TRBV12-3 or TRBV12-4 and TRBJ2-7; D is unclear. Sequencing was done on a sample of PBMCs or a T cell subset sorted from them (not recorded which). The origin of this receptor is an adult woman who had mild COVID-19 (a few samples of this study predate the infection). Cell type and time point are not known. The CDR3 here is CASSLAIYEQYF. The CDR3 DNA follows: TGTGCCAGCAGTTTAGCGATTTACGAGCAGTACTTC.